Below, 24 T cell receptor beta chains from the same sample are listed, as sequenced in a study of graft-versus-host responses after intestinal transplantation. Libraries were prepared by immunoSEQ multiplex PCR; TCRdb keeps only in-frame clonotypes and omits some of them. The sample lists about 23,000 clones; 90% were seen once. The sequencing here drew on PBMCs, taken 39 to 40 days after intestinal transplant. Receptor source: a human patient who received an intestinal transplant, so some T cells may come from the graft donor.

The V call is TRBV27, the J call TRBJ2-7; the D gene could be TRBD1 or TRBD2 (6 bases each). The CDR3 consists of 14 residues. The V gene lost 5 bases and the J gene lost 5 bases, with 16 bases spanning the gap. Germline CDR1 is MNHEY and CDR2 is SMNVEV (reference sequence). CDR3 in DNA: TGTGCCAGCAGTCTTTTCTTGGGGGGCCACGAGCAGTACTTC. It translates to CASSLFLGGHEQYF.

This clone appeared once. The chain couples TRBV7-9 to TRBJ1-1; TRBD1 might be the D (6 bases). CDR1 and CDR2 from the germline V gene are SEHNR and FQNEAQ (reference sequence). The CDR3 spans 12 residues. With 4 bases removed from V and 7 bases from J, the gap between germline ends came to 10 bases. This chain's CDR3 is CASSSSTGEAFF. The CDR3 DNA follows: TGTGCCAGCAGCTCATCGACAGGTGAAGCTTTCTTT.

The rearrangement links TRBV7-2 to TRBJ2-5; the D gene is possibly TRBD1 (8 bases). The DNA end lines up better with TRBJ2-7; the J call may be wrong. The length of the CDR3 is 14 residues. Germline V gene lookup returns CDR1 SGHTA and CDR2 FQGNSA. CDR3 sequence reads: CASSLVQGGYEQYF. The CDR3 region has the DNA TGTGCCAGCAGCTTAGTACAGGGGGGGTACGAGCAGTACTTC.

This chain connects TRBV4-3 to TRBJ1-1; D is undetermined. CDR3 length: 14 residues. The V end lost 1 base, the J end lost 1 base, and 7 bases lay between the germline ends. Germline CDR1 reads LGHNA; CDR2 reads YSLEER. The CDR3 loop is CASSQAAANTEAFF. The CDR3 nucleotides read TGCGCCAGCAGCCAAGCTGCGGCGAACACTGAAGCTTTCTTT.

The chain carries TRBV5-1 and TRBJ2-2; D is perhaps TRBD2 (5 bases). Germline CDR1 SGHRS, CDR2 YFSETQ. V lost 6 bases to trimming and J lost 4 bases, with 10 bases between them. CDR3 size: 13 residues. CDR3 sequence (DNA): TGCGCCAGCAAAGTTAGCGCCACCGGGGAGCTGTTTTTT. As protein: CASKVSATGELFF. Full variable domain (rest looked up from reference TRBV5-1 and TRBJ2-2): KAGVTQTPRYLIKTRGQQVTLSCSPISGHRSVSWYQQTPGQGLQFLFEYFSETQRNKGNFPGRFSGRQFSNSRSEMNVSTLELGDSALYLCASKVSATGELFFGEGSRLTVL.

The CDR3 spells CASSATSNYGYTF. The CDR3 coding sequence is TGTGCCAGCAGCGCGACATCTAACTATGGCTACACCTTC. The chain has TRBV7-9 and TRBJ1-2; D remains ambiguous. V was trimmed by 5 bases and J by 0 bases, leaving 7 bases between them. Germline V gives CDR1 SEHNR, CDR2 FQNEAQ (reference sequence). The CDR3 sequence is 13 residues long.

This chain uses TRBV6-5 with TRBJ2-7; TRBD2 might be the D (7 bases). Trimming removed 0 bases at V and 2 bases at J, with 11 bases between. CDR3 length: 15 residues. Germline V gives CDR1 MNHEY, CDR2 SVGAGI. CDR3 protein: CASSYSGGAAYEQYF. As DNA, the CDR3 is TGTGCCAGCAGTTACTCGGGGGGGGCGGCCTACGAGCAGTACTTC.

The V and J genes are TRBV19 and TRBJ1-5; 7 nucleotides match TRBD1. The CDR3 totals 14 residues. The trim removed 4 bases at V and 7 bases at J, leaving 7 bases unmatched. CDR1 is LNHDA, CDR2 SQIVND, per germline (reference sequence). The DNA of the CDR3 is TGTGCCAGTAGTAAGGTCAGGGGGAGGCAGCCCCAGCATTTT. As protein: CASSKVRGRQPQHF. Full variable domain (remainder filled in from reference TRBV19 and TRBJ1-5): DGGITQSPKYLFRKEGQNVTLSCEQNLNHDAMYWYRQDPGQGLRLIYYSQIVNDFQKGDIAEGYSVSREKKESFPLTVTSAQKNPTAFYLCASSKVRGRQPQHFGDGTRLSIL.

CDR3 sequence: CASSSLIEQETQYF. The CDR3 coding sequence is TGTGCCAGCAGCTCCCTGATAGAGCAAGAGACCCAGTACTTC. This chain links TRBV7-8 with TRBJ2-5, with D unresolved. Looked up from germline, CDR1 is SGHVS and CDR2 is FQNEAQ. This CDR3 is built from 14 residues. V gave up 4 bases and J gave up 2 bases, with 11 bases separating them.

This chain links TRBV27 with TRBJ1-1; D is unclear. Germline-derived CDR1 and CDR2 are MNHEY and SMNVEV (reference sequence). The CDR3 runs to 16 residues. Trimming removed 0 bases from V and 0 bases from J, with 11 bases in between. This CDR3 is CASSLSGSSMNTEAFF. The CDR3 coding sequence is TGTGCCAGCAGTTTATCGGGCAGCTCCATGAACACTGAAGCTTTCTTT.

The rearrangement joins TRBV2 to TRBJ2-7; no firm D call. CDR1 SNHLY and CDR2 FYNNEI come from the germline V gene. CDR3 length: 12 amino acids. Trimming removed 8 bases at V and 2 bases at J, with 10 bases between. Here the CDR3 reads CASFRPPYEQYF. Here the CDR3 DNA reads TGTGCCAGCTTCAGGCCTCCCTACGAGCAGTACTTC.

In DNA form, the CDR3 reads TGTGCCAGCAGCTTAGCTAGGGATTACGAGCAGTACTTC. This gives the protein CASSLARDYEQYF. The J gene is TRBJ2-7, the V gene TRBV7-8; D call uncertain. Germline V gene lookup returns CDR1 SGHVS and CDR2 FQNEAQ. This CDR3 has 13 residues. Trimming shortened V by 0 bases and J by 4 bases, and 7 bases separated the two germline ends.

This chain links TRBV6-1 with TRBJ1-2; the D is unclear. With 5 bases removed from V and 6 bases from J, the gap between germline ends came to 13 bases. Germline loops: CDR1 MNHNS, CDR2 SASEGT. The CDR3 is 13 amino acids. The CDR3 protein is CASSLRSMDGYTF. The CDR3 coding sequence is TGTGCCAGCAGTTTGCGATCTATGGATGGCTACACCTTC.

The J gene is TRBJ1-5, the V gene TRBV5-6, with 7 bases fitting TRBD1. V shed 5 bases, J shed 2 bases, and the junction held 4 bases outside the gene matches. Germline CDR1 reads SGHDT; CDR2 reads YYEEEE. CDR3 length: 14 amino acids. This CDR3 reads CASSPGTGNQPQHF. CDR3 nucleotide sequence: TGTGCCAGCAGTCCCGGGACAGGCAATCAGCCCCAGCATTTT.

The rearrangement joins TRBV6-5 to TRBJ2-5; 10 nucleotides match TRBD1. V lost 5 bases, J lost 2 bases, and 5 bases stayed unmatched. CDR1 and CDR2 from the germline V gene are MNHEY and SVGAGI. The CDR3 has 15 residues. The CDR3 region is CASSTTGGAQETQYF. As DNA, the CDR3 is TGTGCCAGCAGTACGACAGGGGGCGCACAAGAGACCCAGTACTTC.

This chain connects TRBV2 to TRBJ2-1; 9 bases agree with TRBD2. J lost 4 bases, V lost 2 bases, and 3 bases had no gene match. This CDR3 spans 15 amino acids. From germline, CDR1 is SNHLY and CDR2 FYNNEI. For the CDR3, the DNA is TGTGCCAGCAGTGAAACTAGCGGGCAATACAATGAGCAGTTCTTC. Amino acid sequence: CASSETSGQYNEQFF.

The J gene is TRBJ2-5, the V gene TRBV27; 12 nucleotides agree with TRBD2. CDR1 and CDR2 from the germline V gene are MNHEY and SMNVEV (reference sequence). The CDR3 spans 17 residues. V was pared by 3 bases and J by 5 bases, with 10 bases of the junction left unmatched. CDR3 loop: CASSLGLAGNLGETQYF. The CDR3 DNA follows: TGTGCCAGCAGTTTGGGACTAGCGGGTAACCTCGGGGAGACCCAGTACTTC.

V is TRBV7-8 and J is TRBJ2-7; 11 bases agree with TRBD2. After removal of 3 bases from V and 7 bases from J, the junction contained 14 bases not matched to a gene. This CDR3 is 17 amino acids long. Per the germline V gene, CDR1 is SGHVS and CDR2 is FQNEAQ. The CDR3 spells CASSFIRLAGPPGEQYF. Here the CDR3 DNA reads TGTGCCAGCAGCTTTATAAGACTAGCGGGACCCCCGGGGGAGCAGTACTTC.

This chain uses TRBV28 with TRBJ1-2; D gene uncertain. The germline CDR1 and CDR2 sequences are MDHEN and SYDVKM. The CDR3 has 12 amino acids. The ends were cut back, 6 bases at V and 1 base at J, with 6 bases in the middle. CDR3 residues: CASSHNNYGYTF. As DNA, the CDR3 is TGTGCCAGCAGCCACAATAACTATGGCTACACCTTC.

The rearrangement uses TRBV27 and TRBJ2-3; 9 bases are shared with TRBD2. V lost 5 bases, J lost 11 bases, and 20 bases stayed unmatched. CDR1 is MNHEY and CDR2 is SMNVEV in the germline V gene (reference sequence). CDR3 length equals 17 residues. CDR3 in amino acids: CASSGEGLAPLTWGQYF. The CDR3 DNA reads as TGTGCCAGCAGTGGGGAAGGACTAGCGCCGCTAACATGGGGGCAGTATTTT.

V gene TRBV5-6 combines with J gene TRBJ1-1; D may be TRBD1 (5 bases). This CDR3 spans 14 amino acids. Germline lookup yields CDR1 SGHDT and CDR2 YYEEEE. V was trimmed by 4 bases and J by 11 bases, leaving 21 bases between them. The CDR3 DNA reads TGTGCCAGCAGCCCCACGTCCACGTGGGGGACGGCTTTCTTT. Translation: CASSPTSTWGTAFF.

This rearrangement joins TRBV5-1 to TRBJ1-2; D is ambiguous. The V end lost 0 bases, the J end lost 3 bases, and 3 bases lay between the germline ends. Looked up from germline, CDR1 is SGHRS and CDR2 is YFSETQ. The length of the CDR3 is 12 residues. Here the CDR3 reads CASSLGHYGYTF. In nucleotides, the CDR3 is TGCGCCAGCAGCTTGGGACACTATGGCTACACCTTC.

CDR3 nucleotide sequence: TGTGCCAGCAGCGTAGAGGGGGAAATAGCCAAAAACATTCAGTACTTC. It encodes CASSVEGEIAKNIQYF. This rearrangement joins TRBV9 to TRBJ2-4, with TRBD1 as a possible D gene (6 bases). This CDR3 spans 16 amino acids. Germline loops: CDR1 SGDLS, CDR2 YYNGEE. Trimming pared 0 bases from V and 0 bases from J, leaving 10 bases between.

V gene TRBV7-7 combines with J gene TRBJ2-7, with a possible D match to TRBD1 (5 bases). The CDR3 totals 15 residues. Trimming left V 0 bases short and J 2 bases short, with 11 bases between. Germline CDR1 is SSHAT and CDR2 is FNYEAQ (reference sequence). The CDR3 region is CASSLAPGNPYEQYF. CDR3 nucleotides: TGTGCCAGCAGCTTAGCCCCAGGGAATCCCTACGAGCAGTACTTC.